This T cell receptor (beta chain) was found in a study of T-cell memory formation after mild COVID-19. Findings and caveats of the study: Cross-reactive memory appears to have joined, as suggested by some responding clones showing up in pre-infection memory. Confirmation of SARS-CoV-2 specificity was lacking for second-wave clones peaking day 37. CD4+ contracting clones lay mainly in CM and EM, CD8+ ones in EMRA.

This CDR3 is built from 15 residues. CDR1 and CDR2 from the germline V gene are LGHDT and YNNKEL (reference sequence). V was cut by 0 bases and J by 8 bases, with 14 bases left in between. This clonotype was seen many times. Its cognate antigen is unknown. Via MiXCR, TCRdb re-called the 5' RACE reads, giving one row per CDR3 protein. Found here are 250,000 to 350,000 distinct CDR3 sequences, around 15% of them singletons; the top ten hold roughly 22%. Sequencing input: PBMCs or a T cell subset sorted from them (not recorded which). This sequence was found in a man between 18 and 29 years old who had mild COVID-19 (a few samples of this study predate the infection). Cell type and time point are not known. The chain recombines TRBV3-1 with TRBJ2-4, with a tentative D call TRBD1 (6 bases). CDR3 sequence: CASSQDTGPGDIQYF. The CDR3 DNA sequence: TGTGCCAGCAGCCAAGATACAGGGCCAGGGGACATTCAGTACTTC. The variable domain in full, with the rest retrieved from reference TRBV3-1 and TRBJ2-4, is DTAVSQTPKYLVTQMGNDKSIKCEQNLGHDTMYWYKQDSKKFLKIMFSYNNKELIINETVPNRFSPKSPDKAHLNLHINSLELGDSAVYFCASSQDTGPGDIQYFGAGTRLSVL.